The entry below describes one T cell receptor beta chain. This clonotype showed up just a few times. Its specific antigen is unknown. Base qualities are not at hand, and no much larger clone is one base apart. Library preparation used PCR. These reads were obtained on an Illumina HiSeq 2500. TCR libraries were prepared with molecular barcoding, using unique molecular identifiers to normalize TCRbeta repertoire quantification. The raw public reads went through TCRdb reprocessing: fastp at Q25, MiXCR clone calling, in-frame beta chains kept. Rows matching on CDR3 protein sequence are summarized as one entry with the most common DNA and genes. A total of fewer than 550,000 distinct CDR3 sequences appear in this sample, 11% of them only once. The ten largest clones capture 12% to 15% of the sample. This specimen's treatment or condition label, interpreted: allogeneic hematopoietic cell transplantation with graft depleted of TCRalphabeta T cells and CD19 B cells. TCRalphabeta/CD19-depleted allogeneic hematopoietic cell grafts were given to the transplant recipients, all of whom were children.

The data were taken from a study of T-cell reconstitution after alpha-beta-depleted transplantation in children (dated by TCRdb to about 2016). Notes on the research overall: Using TCR repertoire profiling, the study quantitatively followed how T-cell immune reconstitution unfolded in children after TCRalphabeta/CD19-depleted allogeneic hematopoietic cell transplantation. Points the paper makes about the study in general: In some patients, the high TCRbeta diversity seen at day 60 was put down to recipient T cells and intrathymic progenitors that had survived conditioning. Hyperexpanded clone frequencies declined over subsequent months; after one year, T-cell counts and TCRbeta diversity were mostly attributed to newly produced T cells. The apparently early alphabetaT-cell count recovery about two months after transplant was reportedly dependent on only several hundred rapidly expanded clones derived from non-depleted graft cells.

V loses 5 bases, J loses 0 bases, and the germline ends lie 16 bases apart. As encoded in the germline V gene (reference sequence), CDR1 is DFQATT while CDR2 is SNEGSKA. Reading from cysteine to phenylalanine, the CDR3 counts 15 amino acids. Kept here is only the CDR3 DNA, which spans 45 bases and is read in frame from base 1. Recombination connected TRBV20-1 to TRBJ1-1, with no confidently assigned D gene. Specimen: PBMCs, mostly from graft donor cells, collected 180 days after TCRalphabeta/CD19-depleted stem cell transplant. The sequence was obtained from a female patient aged 2-10 years who had a stem cell transplant for aplastic anemia, so the T cells may come from the graft donor. Here is the DNA: TGCAGTGCTTACCCCCTGGGAGCCATGAACACTGAAGCTTTCTTT. Its product reads: CSAYPLGAMNTEAFF.